These T cell receptor beta chains were read from a single sample in a study of response to subunit inactivated influenza vaccine. Each CDR3 protein is one row after TCRdb ran MiXCR on the RT-PCR reads. The sample holds roughly 160,000 distinct CDR3 sequences, roughly a tenth seen once. The material sequenced was non-naive T cells sorted from PBMCs, taken 40 to 50 days after vaccination. The source of these receptors is a middle-aged man who received an inactivated influenza vaccine. The CDR3 runs from the conserved cysteine through the conserved F or W. Fields, in order: clone size, J gene, D gene, V gene, CDR3 protein, CDR3 DNA. A D gene is named only where the DNA matches it firmly. For some rows the clone size is stated as once, few or many, or as a class when expanded; others skip it.

>-|TRBJ2-2|-|TRBV28
CASSFLHLRRLNTGELFF
TGTGCCAGCAGTTTTCTGCACCTCCGACGGCTTAACACCGGGGAGCTGTTTTTT
>few|TRBJ2-1|TRBD1|TRBV6-1
CASSRTGGGSLQFF
TGTGCCAGCAGTCGGACAGGGGGCGGTTCTTTGCAGTTCTTC
>few|TRBJ2-1|-|TRBV11-2
CASSLGQLSYNEQFF
TGTGCCAGCAGCCTTGGACAGCTTTCCTACAATGAGCAGTTCTTC
>few|TRBJ1-2|-|TRBV5-6
CASSLGQKALGYTF
TGTGCCAGCAGCCTCGGACAGAAAGCTCTTGGCTACACCTTC
>many|TRBJ1-2|TRBD1|TRBV7-2
CASSLQGANFGGYGYTF
TGTGCCAGCAGCTTACAGGGGGCGAACTTTGGTGGCTATGGCTACACCTTC
>few|TRBJ2-7|-|TRBV20-1
CSARLPPYEQYF
TGCAGTGCTAGACTGCCCCCCTACGAGCAGTACTTC
>-|TRBJ2-3|TRBD2|TRBV20-1
CSALAGVTDTQYF
TGCAGTGCGTTAGCGGGAGTGACAGATACGCAGTATTTT
>many|TRBJ2-2|-|TRBV29-1
CSVLLRTGELFF
TGCAGCGTCCTACTGAGAACCGGGGAGCTGTTTTTT
>-|TRBJ1-5|-|TRBV6-1
CASSQVVHQPQHF
TGTGCCAGCAGCCAGGTTGTACATCAGCCCCAGCATTTT
>many|TRBJ2-7|-|TRBV7-2
CASSVTGTNYEQYF
TGTGCCAGCAGCGTGACCGGGACAAACTACGAGCAGTACTTC
>few|TRBJ1-6|-|TRBV20-1
CSARDSRMSDHNSPLHF
TGCAGTGCTAGAGATTCTAGGATGAGCGACCATAATTCACCCCTCCACTTT
>-|TRBJ2-7|TRBD2|TRBV7-2
CASSLALAGTSYEQYF
TGTGCCAGCAGCTTAGCGCTAGCGGGGACCTCCTACGAGCAGTACTTC
>-|TRBJ1-1|-|TRBV10-3
CAISPTQANTEAFF
TGTGCCATCAGCCCAACCCAGGCGAACACTGAAGCTTTCTTT
>-|TRBJ2-5|TRBD1|TRBV3-1
CASSQGDGDRRVETQYF
TGTGCCAGCAGCCAAGGCGACGGGGACAGGAGGGTTGAGACCCAGTACTTC
>-|TRBJ2-1|TRBD2|TRBV6-2/TRBV6-3
CASSLAGYYSEQFF
TGTGCCAGCAGCCTAGCGGGGTATTATAGTGAGCAGTTCTTC
>-|TRBJ2-1|TRBD2|TRBV4-1
CASTVKSGGAYNEQFF
TGCGCCAGCACCGTCAAGAGCGGGGGGGCCTACAATGAGCAGTTCTTC
>many|TRBJ2-2|-|TRBV29-1
CSTWTVNTGELFF
TGCAGCACCTGGACAGTGAACACCGGGGAGCTGTTTTTT
>few|TRBJ1-1|-|TRBV4-1
CASSQPRGGRAFF
TGCGCCAGCAGCCAACCAAGGGGGGGTAGAGCTTTCTTT
>few|TRBJ2-2|TRBD2|TRBV10-3
CAMRGAESTGELFF
TGTGCCATGCGGGGGGCCGAAAGCACCGGGGAGCTGTTTTTT
>few|TRBJ1-1|-|TRBV28
CASSPRIIGNTEAFF
TGTGCCAGCAGTCCAAGGATAATAGGGAACACTGAAGCTTTCTTT
>-|TRBJ1-2|TRBD1|TRBV3-1
CASSSLGQGAHTF
TGTGCCAGCAGCTCTCTGGGACAGGGGGCCCACACCTTC
>-|TRBJ2-1|TRBD1|TRBV6-6
CASSFGTGNEQFF
TGTGCCAGCAGTTTCGGGACAGGGAATGAGCAGTTCTTC
>many|TRBJ1-6|-|TRBV20-1
CSARVSLRENFEITRSYNSPLHF
TGCAGTGCTAGAGTTTCCCTCAGGGAAAACTTTGAAATAACCCGCTCCTATAATTCACCCCTCCACTTT
>many|TRBJ2-7|TRBD1|TRBV29-1
CSAGGGQGSEQYF
TGCAGCGCCGGTGGGGGACAGGGCTCCGAGCAGTACTTC
>-|TRBJ2-3|TRBD1|TRBV10-3
CAISPQGPDTQYF
TGTGCCATCAGTCCACAGGGGCCAGATACGCAGTATTTT
>many|TRBJ2-5|-|TRBV6-5
CARQGSSRKNQETQYF
TGTGCCAGGCAAGGGTCGAGCAGAAAAAATCAAGAGACCCAGTACTTC
>-|TRBJ2-7|-|TRBV28
CASYRNSYEQYF
TGTGCCAGTTACCGGAACTCCTACGAGCAGTACTTC
>many|TRBJ2-2|TRBD1|TRBV6-5
CASSYLGQGAGELFF
TGTGCCAGCAGTTACTTGGGACAGGGGGCCGGGGAGCTGTTTTTT
>-|TRBJ2-1|-|TRBV11-2
CASLLHGPEQFF
TGTGCCAGCCTCCTCCACGGTCCCGAGCAGTTCTTC
>-|TRBJ2-1|TRBD2|TRBV6-1
CASGTGTTLYNEQFF
TGTGCCAGCGGAACCGGGACTACGCTCTACAATGAGCAGTTCTTC
>many|TRBJ2-5|-|TRBV10-3
CAISRQQETQYF
TGTGCCATCAGTAGACAACAAGAGACCCAGTACTTC
>few|TRBJ2-3|-|TRBV29-1
CSGSSVDTQYF
TGCAGCGGGTCTTCAGTAGATACGCAGTATTTT
>many|TRBJ2-2|-|TRBV5-1
CASRPGLPTGELFF
TGCGCCAGCAGACCGGGACTTCCCACCGGGGAGCTGTTTTTT
>-|TRBJ1-4|TRBD1|TRBV4-3
CASSQDQGAHEKLFF
TGCGCCAGCAGCCAAGATCAGGGGGCACATGAAAAACTGTTTTTT
>many|TRBJ2-7|-|TRBV7-9
CASSLIDEQYF
TGTGCCAGCAGCTTAATTGACGAGCAGTACTTC
>-|TRBJ1-4|-|TRBV28
CASSFVRRINEKLFF
TGTGCCAGCAGTTTTGTTCGGAGGATTAATGAAAAACTGTTTTTT
>few|TRBJ2-7|-|TRBV29-1
CSLRDGSYEQYF
TGCAGCCTCCGGGACGGTTCCTACGAGCAGTACTTC
>few|TRBJ2-1|-|TRBV18
CASSPGTENEQFF
TGTGCCAGCTCCCCGGGGACCGAAAATGAGCAGTTCTTC
>few|TRBJ2-1|TRBD2|TRBV9
CASSEGTSGRTSFF
TGTGCCAGCAGCGAGGGGACTAGCGGGAGGACGTCGTTCTTC
>-|TRBJ2-3|TRBD1|TRBV20-1
CSARPSRGQDTQYF
TGCAGTGCTAGACCGAGCAGGGGGCAGGATACGCAGTATTTT
>many|TRBJ1-2|-|TRBV20-1
CSAYSTGYGYTF
TGCAGTGCTTACTCGACAGGCTATGGCTACACCTTC
>few|TRBJ1-2|-|TRBV5-6
CASSFTKDSFYGYGYTF
TGTGCCAGCAGCTTTACAAAGGACAGTTTCTATGGCTATGGCTACACCTTC
>-|TRBJ1-1|TRBD1|TRBV11-1
CASSQGQMGIMNTEAFF
TGTGCCAGCTCCCAGGGACAGATGGGAATTATGAACACTGAAGCTTTCTTT
>few|TRBJ2-3|-|TRBV6-1
CASEPDSRDTQYF
TGTGCCAGCGAACCCGACTCCCGGGATACGCAGTATTTT
>few|TRBJ2-7|TRBD1|TRBV6-2/TRBV6-3
CASSIQGAGDEQYF
TGTGCCAGCAGTATTCAGGGGGCAGGCGACGAGCAGTACTTC
>-|TRBJ1-5|-|TRBV20-1
CSARDEILRDQPQHF
TGCAGTGCTAGAGATGAAATTCTTCGGGATCAGCCCCAGCATTTT
>-|TRBJ2-7|TRBD2|TRBV12-3/TRBV12-4
CASSFSASGYEQYF
TGTGCCAGCAGTTTCTCGGCTAGCGGCTACGAGCAGTACTTC
>-|TRBJ2-7|-|TRBV15
CATSRGEAGSYEQYF
TGTGCCACCAGCAGGGGGGAAGCAGGATCCTACGAGCAGTACTTC
>few|TRBJ2-1|TRBD2|TRBV27
CASSLLWLAGGSYNEQFF
TGTGCCAGCAGTTTATTGTGGCTAGCGGGGGGGTCCTACAATGAGCAGTTCTTC
>-|TRBJ2-2|TRBD2|TRBV7-6
CASSLSSGGIGGELFF
TGTGCCAGCAGCCTATCTAGCGGGGGTATCGGCGGGGAGCTGTTTTTT
>few|TRBJ2-3|-|TRBV6-2/TRBV6-3
CASRAFGAGPSGDTQYF
TGTGCCAGCAGGGCCTTCGGGGCGGGACCTAGTGGAGATACGCAGTATTTT
>few|TRBJ2-3|-|TRBV3-1
CASSPPSALGTDTQYF
TGTGCCAGCAGCCCGCCTAGCGCCTTGGGCACAGATACGCAGTATTTT
>many|TRBJ2-3|-|TRBV6-1
CASSDTDTQYF
TGTGCCAGCAGTGACACAGATACGCAGTATTTT
>few|TRBJ2-5|-|TRBV27
CASSLFRQETQYF
TGTGCCAGCAGTTTATTCCGTCAAGAGACCCAGTACTTC
>many|TRBJ2-5|TRBD2|TRBV5-4
CASSLGTSVETQYF
TGTGCCAGCAGCTTGGGGACTAGCGTTGAGACCCAGTACTTC
>-|TRBJ1-4|TRBD1|TRBV27
CASSLLAQGGEKLFF
TGTGCCAGCAGTTTATTGGCACAGGGGGGGGAAAAACTGTTTTTT
>-|TRBJ2-3|TRBD2|TRBV20-1
CSARDLAGADTQYF
TGCAGTGCTAGAGACCTAGCGGGGGCAGATACGCAGTATTTT
>many|TRBJ1-2|-|TRBV20-1
CSASLGPLYGYTF
TGCAGTGCTAGTTTAGGCCCTCTCTATGGCTACACCTTC
>many|TRBJ2-3|-|TRBV6-2/TRBV6-3
CASRKYGSSQYF
TGTGCCAGCAGGAAGTACGGGAGTTCGCAGTATTTT
>many|TRBJ2-7|TRBD2|TRBV28
CASRLTSGRTYEQYF
TGTGCCAGCAGGCTGACTAGCGGGAGGACCTACGAGCAGTACTTC